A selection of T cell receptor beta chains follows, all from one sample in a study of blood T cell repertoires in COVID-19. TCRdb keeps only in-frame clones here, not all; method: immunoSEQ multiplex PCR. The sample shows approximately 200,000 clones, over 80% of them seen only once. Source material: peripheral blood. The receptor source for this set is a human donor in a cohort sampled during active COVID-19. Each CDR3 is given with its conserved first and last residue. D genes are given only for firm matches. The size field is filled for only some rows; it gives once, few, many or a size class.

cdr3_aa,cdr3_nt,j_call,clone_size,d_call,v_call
CASSPGLASYNEQFF,TGTGCCAGCAGTCCCGGACTAGCCTCCTACAATGAGCAGTTCTTC,TRBJ2-1,.,TRBD2,TRBV28
CASSVAAVRNNEQFF,TGTGCCAGTAGTGTAGCGGCCGTGAGGAACAATGAGCAGTTCTTC,TRBJ2-1,.,.,TRBV19
CASSLEPGRGSPLHF,TGTGCCAGCAGCTTAGAGCCCGGGCGCGGGTCACCCCTCCACTTT,TRBJ1-6,.,.,TRBV7-2
CASSPDRGNYGYTF,TGTGCCAGCAGCCCGGACAGGGGGAACTATGGCTACACCTTC,TRBJ1-2,.,TRBD1,TRBV5-6
CASSLGGGRALSYEQYF,TGTGCCAGCAGCTTAGGCGGGGGGCGCGCCCTGTCCTACGAGCAGTACTTC,TRBJ2-7,.,TRBD2,TRBV7-2
CASSQDRNQPQHF,TGTGCCAGCAGCCAGGACAGGAATCAGCCCCAGCATTTT,TRBJ1-5,once,TRBD1,TRBV6-5
CASSRVRNSPLHF,TGTGCCAGCAGCAGGGTTAGGAATTCACCCCTCCACTTT,TRBJ1-6,.,.,TRBV27
CASSALSTVYTGELFF,TGTGCCAGCAGTGCACTCTCGACAGTTTACACCGGGGAGCTGTTTTTT,TRBJ2-2,.,.,TRBV2
CASSLSSLGAGAGEQYF,TGTGCCAGCAGTTTGTCCTCGTTAGGGGCGGGAGCCGGGGAGCAGTACTTC,TRBJ2-7,.,TRBD2,TRBV27
CASSRIRPGGVIHEQYF,TGTGCCAGCAGTCGAATCCGACCCGGAGGGGTGATCCACGAGCAGTACTTC,TRBJ2-7,.,.,TRBV7-9
CASSFTGAGEQYF,TGCGCCAGCAGCTTCACAGGGGCAGGGGAGCAGTACTTC,TRBJ2-7,.,TRBD1,TRBV5-1
CASSFPGGEQYF,TGTGCCAGCAGCTTCCCGGGAGGGGAGCAGTACTTC,TRBJ2-7,few,TRBD2,TRBV7-6
CASSQVLAETYEQYF,TGCGCCAGCAGCCAAGTTCTAGCTGAGACCTACGAGCAGTACTTC,TRBJ2-7,once,.,TRBV4-3
CASSTRTGANQPQHF,TGTGCCAGCAGCACTAGGACAGGGGCCAATCAGCCCCAGCATTTT,TRBJ1-5,.,TRBD1,TRBV7-8
CAARERSSYEQYF,TGTGCCGCGAGGGAGAGGAGCTCCTACGAGCAGTACTTC,TRBJ2-7,once,.,TRBV28
CASSLVGLLREQYF,TGTGCCAGCAGCTTAGTGGGACTGCTTAGAGAGCAGTACTTC,TRBJ2-7,.,.,TRBV7-2
CASRPGQGPEQYF,TGTGCCAGCAGGCCGGGACAGGGGCCCGAGCAGTACTTC,TRBJ2-7,few,TRBD1,TRBV28
CASSQRGQELSGANVLTF,TGTGCCAGCAGTCAAAGGGGTCAGGAATTGTCTGGGGCCAACGTCCTGACTTTC,TRBJ2-6,few,.,TRBV28
CASSSAQGSNQPQHF,TGTGCCAGCAGTTCCGCCCAGGGGAGCAATCAGCCCCAGCATTTT,TRBJ1-5,.,.,TRBV6-5
CASSIGDRSLEQYF,TGCGCCAGCAGCATAGGGGACAGGTCCCTTGAGCAGTACTTC,TRBJ2-7,.,TRBD1,TRBV5-1
CASSQERGQGTGANVLTF,TGCGCCAGCAGCCAAGAAAGGGGACAGGGTACCGGGGCCAACGTCCTGACTTTC,TRBJ2-6,once,TRBD1,TRBV4-1
CASRGLAGGETQYF,TGCGCCAGCAGGGGGCTAGCGGGAGGAGAGACCCAGTACTTC,TRBJ2-5,.,TRBD2,TRBV5-1
CAWSVTVSYEQYF,TGTGCCTGGAGTGTCACAGTCTCCTACGAGCAGTACTTC,TRBJ2-7,.,.,TRBV30
CASSFRRERSPLHF,TGTGCCAGCAGTTTTAGACGGGAACGCTCACCCCTCCACTTT,TRBJ1-6,once,.,TRBV6-5
CASSLDGVFGYEQYF,TGCGCCAGCAGCTTGGACGGGGTATTCGGGTACGAGCAGTACTTC,TRBJ2-7,.,.,TRBV5-1
CAWGTGVTGELFF,TGTGCCTGGGGGACAGGGGTTACCGGGGAGCTGTTTTTT,TRBJ2-2,.,TRBD1,TRBV30
CASRTGTGVTGELFF,TGTGCCAGCAGAACCGGGACAGGAGTCACCGGGGAGCTGTTTTTT,TRBJ2-2,once,TRBD1,TRBV6-6
CASSLFSGGELFF,TGTGCCAGCAGTTTATTTAGCGGCGGGGAGCTGTTTTTT,TRBJ2-2,.,.,TRBV28
CASSLVRRTAGRGAGANVLTF,TGTGCCAGCAGCTTAGTTCGGCGAACAGCGGGAAGGGGAGCTGGGGCCAACGTCCTGACTTTC,TRBJ2-6,.,TRBD2,TRBV7-8
CASSLSGTGDEQYF,TGTGCCAGCAGTTTATCGGGGACAGGAGACGAGCAGTACTTC,TRBJ2-7,.,TRBD1,TRBV27
CATSDAPGDRKDTQYF,TGTGCCACCAGTGATGCACCGGGGGACAGAAAAGATACGCAGTATTTT,TRBJ2-3,.,.,TRBV24-1
CASSLDGSKNNEQFF,TGCGCCAGCAGCCTGGACGGGAGCAAAAACAATGAGCAGTTCTTC,TRBJ2-1,.,.,TRBV5-1
CASSQGGGSGPKLFF,TGTGCCAGCAGCCAGGGGGGGGGATCCGGCCCCAAACTGTTTTTT,TRBJ1-4,.,.,TRBV4-2
CASSLGQGINQPQHF,TGTGCCAGCTCACTGGGACAGGGAATAAATCAGCCCCAGCATTTT,TRBJ1-5,.,TRBD1,TRBV18
CAWGTSAEAFF,TGTGCCTGGGGGACGAGCGCTGAAGCTTTCTTT,TRBJ1-1,.,.,TRBV30